Shown below are 27 T cell receptor beta chains from a single sample sequenced in a study of blood T cell repertoires in COVID-19. The protocol was immunoSEQ multiplex PCR, while the TCRdb copy is restricted to in-frame clones and leaves out a portion. The sample lists 250,000 to 300,000 clones, more than 75% seen once, with roughly 2% in the top ten. Sequences were obtained from PBMCs or T cells enriched from blood (not recorded which). The source is a woman aged 60-70 years in a cohort exposed to, infected with or recovered from COVID-19 (not recorded which).

The J gene is TRBJ1-2, the V gene TRBV21-1. TRBV21-1 corresponds to a pseudogene. The CDR3 totals 19 residues. CDR3 region: CASNFCPGGRDLANYGYTF. The CDR3 DNA reads TGTGCCAGCAACTTCTGCCCGGGAGGCAGGGACCTTGCTAACTATGGCTACACCTTC.

The chain is built from TRBV2 and TRBJ2-7, with 8 positions matching TRBD1. J lost 6 bases, V lost 6 bases, and 7 bases had no gene match. This CDR3 is 13 amino acids long. Germline V CDR1 and CDR2: SNHLY, FYNNEI. DNA of the CDR3: TGTGCCAGCAGGGTCCAGGGGGCTGGCGAGCAGTACTTC. Protein sequence: CASRVQGAGEQYF.

This clone was found once. The rearrangement links TRBV11-2 to TRBJ2-1; TRBD2 matches 7 bases. J gave up 3 bases and V 11 bases, and 7 bases lay outside the gene matches. CDR1 and CDR2 from the germline V gene are SGHAT and FQNNGV. CDR3 length equals 13 residues. CDR3 residues: CAGGLDHYNEQFF. CDR3 nucleotides: TGTGCCGGCGGACTAGACCACTACAATGAGCAGTTCTTC.

The chain couples TRBV27 to TRBJ1-2; 11 positions match TRBD1. The CDR3 runs to 19 residues. The ends lost 3 bases at V and 3 bases at J; junction bases unmatched: 15. The germline V gene has CDR1 MNHEY and CDR2 SMNVEV (reference sequence). CDR3 loop: CASSFTRGLSDRGHYGYTF. As DNA, the CDR3 is TGTGCCAGCAGTTTTACTCGGGGGCTCTCGGACAGGGGGCACTATGGCTACACCTTC.

The chain carries TRBV5-8 and TRBJ2-3; 8 bases line up with TRBD2. V was clipped by 0 bases and J by 4 bases; unmatched bases: 1. CDR3 length equals 14 residues. CDR1 SGHTS and CDR2 YDEGEE come from the germline V gene. CDR3 sequence reads: CASSLGLASDTQYF. The CDR3, as DNA: TGTGCCAGCAGCTTGGGACTAGCGTCAGATACGCAGTATTTT. Complete variable domain (other parts from reference TRBV5-8 and TRBJ2-3): EAGVTQSPTHLIKTRGQQATLRCSPISGHTSVYWYQQALGLGLQFLLWYDEGEERNRGNFPPRFSGRQFPNYSSELNVNALELEDSALYLCASSLGLASDTQYFGPGTRLTVL.

About this clone: At one boundary the junction diverges from the germline segment, which might be a read error. The chain joins TRBV2 to TRBJ1-1; D perhaps matches TRBD1 (6 bases). CDR1 is SNHLY and CDR2 is FYNNEI in the germline V gene. The CDR3 contains 13 residues. The CDR3 DNA follows: TGTGCCAGCAGCGCCGGGGGGGCGGCCTATGGTATCTTT. Protein sequence: CASSAGGAAYGIF.

The chain combines TRBV5-1 with TRBJ2-5; TRBD2 might be the D (6 bases). The germline CDR1 and CDR2 sequences are SGHRS and YFSETQ. Deletions cut 0 bases from V and 1 base from J, with 13 bases between. The length of the CDR3 is 16 residues. DNA for the CDR3: TGCGCCAGCAGCTTGGGAACGGGGGAGTTCCAAGAGACCCAGTACTTC. Its protein product is CASSLGTGEFQETQYF.

For this clone: The same CDR3 can be traced to other DNA sequences in this sample. The V call is TRBV28, the J call TRBJ1-1; 7 bases fit TRBD1. Per the germline V gene, CDR1 is MDHEN and CDR2 is SYDVKM. Germline trimming cut 2 bases from V and 10 bases from J; bases unmatched to any gene: 4. The CDR3 is 12 residues long. CDR3 sequence (DNA): TGTGCCAGCAGTTTACTGGGACAGAGAGCTTTCTTT. Protein sequence: CASSLLGQRAFF. Variable domain in full (rest from reference TRBV28 and TRBJ1-1): DVKVTQSSRYLVKRTGEKVFLECVQDMDHENMFWYRQDPGLGLRLIYFSYDVKMKEKGDIPEGYSVSREKKERFSLILESASTNQTSMYLCASSLLGQRAFFGQGTRLTVV.

This chain uses TRBV6-5 with TRBJ2-1; maybe TRBD1 (5 bases). Germline loops: CDR1 MNHEY, CDR2 SVGAGI. The CDR3 has 16 residues. Trimming took 0 bases from V and 9 from J, leaving 18 bases between them. The CDR3 sequence: CASSYSVIQVGPEQFF. The CDR3 DNA reads TGTGCCAGCAGTTACTCGGTGATCCAGGTGGGGCCTGAGCAGTTCTTC.

This chain connects TRBV5-1 to TRBJ2-7; 7 positions match TRBD2. The V gene's germline CDR1 is SGHRS and CDR2 YFSETQ. V trimming: 5 bases; J trimming: 2 bases; junction bases outside the gene matches: 7. CDR3 length: 14 amino acids. The CDR3: CASSGAGETYEQYF. The CDR3 DNA reads as TGCGCCAGCAGTGGGGCGGGGGAGACCTACGAGCAGTACTTC.

This chain uses TRBV7-9 with TRBJ2-3, with 9 nucleotides matching TRBD2. With 1 base clipped from V and 2 bases from J, the junction kept 13 bases outside the gene matches. CDR1 SEHNR and CDR2 FQNEAQ come from the germline V gene (reference sequence). This CDR3 spans 19 amino acids. The CDR3 region is CASSLGGGRAFINTDTQYF. The CDR3 DNA is TGTGCCAGCAGCTTAGGCGGCGGGAGGGCCTTTATTAACACAGATACGCAGTATTTT.

The chain joins TRBV5-1 to TRBJ2-3; 7 nucleotides align to TRBD2. Per germline, CDR1 SGHRS and CDR2 YFSETQ. The CDR3 sequence is 14 residues long. Germline trimming cut 7 bases from V and 2 bases from J; bases unmatched to any gene: 7. As DNA, the CDR3 is TGCGCCAGCGGGCTAGCGGTTTCCACAGATACGCAGTATTTT. Protein product: CASGLAVSTDTQYF.

The CDR3 bases are TGTGCCAGCAGCGTAGGGACAGGCTACAATGAGCAGTTCTTC. It codes for CASSVGTGYNEQFF. The chain couples TRBV9 to TRBJ2-1; 7 nucleotides agree with TRBD1. The CDR3 has 14 residues. V shed 0 bases, J shed 3 bases, and the junction held 0 bases outside the gene matches. Germline V gives CDR1 SGDLS, CDR2 YYNGEE.

The chain links TRBV6-4 to TRBJ2-2; 9 bases fit TRBD1. After removal of 5 bases from V and 3 bases from J, the junction contained 10 bases not matched to a gene. CDR3 length: 17 residues. The germline gives CDR1 MRHNA, CDR2 SNTAGT. The CDR3 here is CASSRHHRDRDTGELFF. For the CDR3, the DNA is TGTGCCAGCAGTCGACACCACCGGGACAGGGACACCGGGGAGCTGTTTTTT.

The chain uses TRBV15 and TRBJ2-5; 7 bases agree with TRBD1. Germline V CDR1 and CDR2: LNHNV, YYDKDF (reference sequence). The CDR3 runs to 14 residues. V dropped 0 bases and J dropped 4; count of bases not matched to a gene: 2. CDR3 sequence (DNA): TGTGCCACCAGCAGAGATCCAGGGGGAGAGACCCAGTACTTC. Translated: CATSRDPGGETQYF.

The chain is built from TRBV12-3 or TRBV12-4 and TRBJ2-1; weak D call: TRBD2 (6 bases). Trimming shortened V by 5 bases and J by 9 bases, and 14 bases separated the two germline ends. The CDR3 runs to 13 residues. The CDR3 protein is CASSLSAGIEQFF. DNA for the CDR3: TGTGCCAGCAGTCTAAGTGCGGGGATTGAGCAGTTCTTC.

V usage is TRBV7-9 and J usage is TRBJ2-1, with D perhaps TRBD1 (5 bases). Germline V CDR1 and CDR2: SEHNR, FQNEAQ (reference sequence). This CDR3 contains 13 residues. Trimming left V 4 bases short and J 7 bases short, with 11 bases between. The CDR3 loop is CASSSDRRNEQFF. The CDR3 nucleotides are TGTGCCAGCAGCTCCGACAGACGGAATGAGCAGTTCTTC.

The chain joins TRBV28 to TRBJ2-6, with a weak D call TRBD1 (5 bases). The germline V gene has CDR1 MDHEN and CDR2 SYDVKM. This CDR3 region has 15 residues. Deletions cut 0 bases from V and 2 bases from J, with 5 bases between. DNA for the CDR3: TGTGCCAGCAGTTTATGGGACACTGGGGCCAACGTCCTGACTTTC. This encodes CASSLWDTGANVLTF. Full variable domain (remainder filled in from reference TRBV28 and TRBJ2-6): DVKVTQSSRYLVKRTGEKVFLECVQDMDHENMFWYRQDPGLGLRLIYFSYDVKMKEKGDIPEGYSVSREKKERFSLILESASTNQTSMYLCASSLWDTGANVLTFGAGSRLTVL.

This clone was picked up a small number of times. The CDR3 here is CASSLVGRMKETQYF. CDR3 nucleotide sequence: TGTGCCAGCAGCTTAGTCGGCAGGATGAAAGAGACCCAGTACTTC. The V call is TRBV7-2, the J call TRBJ2-5, with no clear D. Trimming shortened V by 1 base and J by 3 bases, and 12 bases separated the two germline ends. The V gene's germline CDR1 is SGHTA and CDR2 FQGNSA. The CDR3 loop spans 15 amino acids.

The rearrangement links TRBV19 to TRBJ1-4, with 12 bases fitting TRBD1. From germline, CDR1 is LNHDA and CDR2 SQIVND (reference sequence). CDR3 length equals 15 residues. The junction had 10 bases not matched to a gene; V was cut back by 4 bases and J by 13 bases. The CDR3 DNA is TGTGCCAGTAGTACCCGGGACAGGGGGCGCCGGGGACTGTTTTTT. Its translation: CASSTRDRGRRGLFF.

The rearrangement joins TRBV9 to TRBJ2-2, with D possibly being TRBD2 (6 bases). The CDR3 contains 15 residues. The V gene's germline CDR1 is SGDLS and CDR2 YYNGEE. Trimming left V 2 bases short and J 4 bases short, with 12 bases between. This CDR3 reads CASSVQEGFTGELFF. CDR3 DNA sequence: TGTGCCAGCAGCGTCCAGGAGGGTTTCACCGGGGAGCTGTTTTTT.

This chain links TRBV7-2 with TRBJ1-1; no clear D. The CDR3 has 14 amino acids. The V gene's germline CDR1 is SGHTA and CDR2 FQGNSA. Trimming left V 5 bases short and J 5 bases short, with 15 bases between. The DNA for the CDR3 is TGTGCCAGCAGCCCGGACCCCCGAGGGACTGAAGCTTTCTTT. Translation gives CASSPDPRGTEAFF.

This clone was seen more than once but under ten times. The chain uses TRBV7-2 and TRBJ2-5; 13 bases agree with TRBD2. This CDR3 comprises 15 residues. CDR1 is SGHTA, CDR2 FQGNSA, per germline. J gave up 4 bases and V 1 base, and 0 bases lay outside the gene matches. The CDR3 is CASSLGTSGRETQYF. CDR3 nucleotide sequence: TGTGCCAGCAGCTTAGGGACTAGCGGGAGAGAGACCCAGTACTTC. The full variable domain, its missing parts supplied by reference TRBV7-2 and TRBJ2-5, is GAGVSQSPSNKVTEKGKDVELRCDPISGHTALYWYRQSLGQGLEFLIYFQGNSAPDKSGLPSDRFSAERTGGSVSTLTIQRTQQEDSAVYLCASSLGTSGRETQYFGPGTRLLVL.

The genes are TRBV6-6 and TRBJ2-7, with 7 bases fitting TRBD2. Germline CDR1 and CDR2: MNHNY and SVGAGI (reference sequence). The CDR3 consists of 14 residues. V lost 2 bases to trimming and J lost 2 bases; unmatched junction nucleotides: 3. CDR3 DNA sequence: TGTGCCAGCAGTTACGGGACTACAGCCTACGAGCAGTACTTC. It specifies CASSYGTTAYEQYF.

The gene calls are TRBV28 and TRBJ2-7; possible D gene TRBD2, 5 bases. This CDR3 spans 12 amino acids. Germline V CDR1 and CDR2: MDHEN, SYDVKM. The germline V and J ends were trimmed by 2 bases and 4 bases, with 6 bases remaining between them. CDR3: CASSLGEYEQYF. CDR3 in DNA: TGTGCCAGCAGTTTAGGGGAGTACGAGCAGTACTTC.

V usage is TRBV29-1 and J usage is TRBJ2-1; D may be TRBD2 (6 bases). CDR3 size: 15 residues. V lost 8 bases and J 6 bases, leaving 23 bases between the germline ends. CDR1 is SQVTM, CDR2 ANQGSEA, per germline. The CDR3 nucleotides are TGCAGCTCATATATCATCGGCGGGAAAGGCAATGAGCAGTTCTTC. This sequence encodes CSSYIIGGKGNEQFF.

This clone was seen once. V gene TRBV28 combines with J gene TRBJ1-2; tentative D call: TRBD1 (5 bases). Trimming took 3 bases from V and 2 from J, leaving 10 bases between them. CDR3 length: 14 amino acids. Germline CDR1 MDHEN, CDR2 SYDVKM. The CDR3 reads CASSLKNRNYGYTF. CDR3 nucleotides: TGTGCCAGCAGTTTGAAGAACAGGAACTATGGCTACACCTTC.